This TCR beta chain was captured in a study of cytomegalovirus exposure and HLA in healthy donors. Study in general: The early release's HLA-typed donors yielded 65 million to 85 million unique TCRs.

Nominal health characterized the donors when sampled, though unrecorded immune exposures were likely. General study results and limits: Common viral pathogens seemed to be connected with several of the most significant clusters, according to a later analysis.

60 Vbeta and 13 Jbeta primers were used in PCR. Generated by immunoSEQ multiplex PCR, the TCRdb table keeps only in-frame clones and is missing some. The sample includes around 93,000 clones, roughly four fifths of them seen just once. Notes on this clone: Its antigen remains unidentified.

V was clipped by 5 bases and J by 4 bases, with 17 bases between them. CDR3 length: 15 amino acids. Looked up from germline, CDR1 is MNHEY and CDR2 is SMNVEV (reference sequence). V gene TRBV27 combines with J gene TRBJ2-5, with D possibly being TRBD2 (6 bases). Input material: PBMCs. This clonotype was sampled from a man aged 30-40 years in good health and CMV-seropositive. CDR3 sequence reads: CASSALSLATETQYF. The CDR3 DNA is TGTGCCAGCAGTGCGTTATCCCTAGCGACAGAGACCCAGTACTTC.